These 2 T cell receptor beta chains were sequenced from one sample in a study of shared clonotypes between healthy human individuals. Here immunoSEQ multiplex PCR was the method, and the copy in TCRdb shows in-frame clones only, minus some. The sample records about 2 million clones, less than 95% being singletons. CD45RO-negative, CCR7-selected cells formed the naive CD8 fraction, which excluded terminally differentiated effector memory CD45RA+ cells. Specimen: naive CD8+ T cells sorted from blood. These receptors originate from a man aged 18 to 29 in good health.

Worth noting for this clone: Other DNA sequences of this sample code for an identical CDR3. V and J are TRBV27 and TRBJ2-2; D unclear. V was shortened by 5 bases and J by 0 bases, with 7 bases between the two germline ends. Germline loops: CDR1 MNHEY, CDR2 SMNVEV (reference sequence). The CDR3 runs to 14 residues. The CDR3 loop is CASSPSPNTGELFF. The CDR3 DNA reads as TGTGCCAGCAGTCCCAGCCCGAACACCGGGGAGCTGTTTTTT.

A word on this clone: The sample carries other DNA sequences with the same CDR3. The CDR3 coding sequence is TGTGCCAGCAGTTACGGCCCTCCCGGGGAGCTGTTTTTT. This sequence encodes CASSYGPPGELFF. The rearrangement uses TRBV6-5 and TRBJ2-2; D remains unclear. Germline V CDR1 and CDR2: MNHEY, SVGAGI. The CDR3 covers 13 residues. The V gene lost 2 bases and the J gene lost 6 bases, with 7 bases spanning the gap.